This T cell receptor beta chain was recovered during a study of T cell repertoires in cytomegalovirus infection. Study background: Both CMV infection and a matching HLA type were indicated by public TCR beta signatures.

Trimming took 7 bases from V and 1 from J, leaving 19 bases between them. The germline gives CDR1 LNHDA, CDR2 SQIVND (reference sequence). The length of the CDR3 is 16 residues. Comment on this clonotype: The antigen is undetermined.

Study-level results: Of the TCR beta families, the public ones yielded a cumulative frequency that identified carriers of CMV plus the relevant HLA. HLA-C-restricted CMV clonotypes gave the most frequent clonotype in two of eight donors.

Using its own MiXCR run on the reads, TCRdb lists one record per CDR3 protein. This sample carries approximately 400,000 distinct CDR3 sequences, approximately 32% of them seen once, and the ten largest clones take roughly an eighth. The V gene is TRBV19, the J gene TRBJ1-1, with D possibly TRBD1 on 5 matching bases. The TCR comes from a human donor in good health (CMV status not recorded). Some clones in this sample may be carry-over from other donors' samples. The sample consisted of PBMCs. Here the CDR3 reads CASTTGGLIRNTEAFF. CDR3 bases: TGTGCCAGTACCACTGGGGGTCTGATAAGGAACACTGAAGCTTTCTTT.